This TCR beta chain was profiled in a study of cytomegalovirus exposure and HLA in healthy donors. Broader study findings: The records held CMV serostatus as the only immune exposure information.

The PCR had 60 Vbeta and 13 Jbeta primers. Generated by immunoSEQ multiplex PCR, the TCRdb table keeps only in-frame clones and is missing some. There are roughly 100,000 clones in the sample; about 13% occur only once, and more than 15% lies in the top ten. Per germline, CDR1 MDHEN and CDR2 SYDVKM. Trimming at V came to 3 bases and at J to 1 base, leaving 5 bases not matched to a gene. CDR3 length equals 16 residues. The table lists this clone with a few counts. Its target is unknown. What was sequenced was PBMCs. The V gene is TRBV28, the J gene TRBJ1-1, with 10 bases lining up with TRBD1. The sequence derives from a man between 40 and 49 years old in good health and CMV-seropositive. CDR3 in amino acids: CASSLDRGSANTEAFF. The CDR3 DNA sequence: TGTGCCAGCAGTTTGGACAGGGGGTCGGCGAACACTGAAGCTTTCTTT. The complete variable domain, with remaining parts taken from reference TRBV28 and TRBJ1-1, reads DVKVTQSSRYLVKRTGEKVFLECVQDMDHENMFWYRQDPGLGLRLIYFSYDVKMKEKGDIPEGYSVSREKKERFSLILESASTNQTSMYLCASSLDRGSANTEAFFGQGTRLTVV.